This paragraph covers one T cell receptor beta chain sequence. Profiling relied on immunoSEQ multiplex PCR, and the TCRdb table lists in-frame clones only, not all of them. The table records nearly 500,000 clones, approximately 80% of them present only once. The sample is drawn from a study of shared clonotypes between healthy human individuals. V lost 6 bases and J lost 6; bases outside the gene matches: 7. This CDR3 is built from 15 residues. Germline V CDR1 and CDR2: SEHNR, FQNEAQ (reference sequence). V and J are TRBV7-9 and TRBJ2-1; TRBD1 matches 11 bases. The source of this sequence is a woman aged 35 to 49 in good health. Some clones in this sample may be carry-over from other donors' samples. The specimen was PBMCs. The CDR3, as DNA: TGTGCCAGCAGGTCTCGGGACAGGGGGGTCAATGAGCAGTTCTTC. This sequence encodes CASRSRDRGVNEQFF.